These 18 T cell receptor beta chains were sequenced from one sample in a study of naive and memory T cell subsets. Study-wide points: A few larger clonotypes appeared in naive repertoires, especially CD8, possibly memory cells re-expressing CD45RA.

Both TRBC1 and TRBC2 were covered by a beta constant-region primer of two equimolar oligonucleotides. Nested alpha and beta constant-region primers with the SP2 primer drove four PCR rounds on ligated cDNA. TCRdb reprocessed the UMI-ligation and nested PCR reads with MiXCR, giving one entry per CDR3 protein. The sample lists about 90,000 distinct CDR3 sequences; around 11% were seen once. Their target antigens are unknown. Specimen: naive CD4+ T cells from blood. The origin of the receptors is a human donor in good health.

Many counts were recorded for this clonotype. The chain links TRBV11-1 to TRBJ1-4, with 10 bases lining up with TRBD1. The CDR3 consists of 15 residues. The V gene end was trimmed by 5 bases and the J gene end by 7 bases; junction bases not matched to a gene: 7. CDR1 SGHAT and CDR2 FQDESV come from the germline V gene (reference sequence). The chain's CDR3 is CASSERTGGFEKLFF. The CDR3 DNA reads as TGTGCCAGCAGCGAAAGGACAGGGGGTTTTGAAAAACTGTTTTTT.

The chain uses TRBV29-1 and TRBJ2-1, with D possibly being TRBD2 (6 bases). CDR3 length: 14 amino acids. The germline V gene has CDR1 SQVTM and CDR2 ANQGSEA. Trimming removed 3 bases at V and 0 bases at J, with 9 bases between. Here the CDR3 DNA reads TGCAGCGTTGAGCGGGGTTTCTCCTACAATGAGCAGTTCTTC. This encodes CSVERGFSYNEQFF.

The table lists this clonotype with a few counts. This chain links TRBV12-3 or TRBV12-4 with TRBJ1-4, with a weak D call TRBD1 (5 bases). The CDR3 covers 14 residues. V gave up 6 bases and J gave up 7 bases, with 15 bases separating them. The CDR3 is CASSRDPEGEKLFF. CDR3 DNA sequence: TGTGCCAGCAGCCGGGACCCGGAGGGTGAAAAACTGTTTTTT.

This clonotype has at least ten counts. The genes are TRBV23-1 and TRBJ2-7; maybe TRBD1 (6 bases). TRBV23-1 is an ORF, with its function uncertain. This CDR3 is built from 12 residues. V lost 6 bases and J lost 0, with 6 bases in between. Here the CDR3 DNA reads TGCGCCAGCAGGGACAGCTCCTACGAGCAGTACTTC. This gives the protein CASRDSSYEQYF.

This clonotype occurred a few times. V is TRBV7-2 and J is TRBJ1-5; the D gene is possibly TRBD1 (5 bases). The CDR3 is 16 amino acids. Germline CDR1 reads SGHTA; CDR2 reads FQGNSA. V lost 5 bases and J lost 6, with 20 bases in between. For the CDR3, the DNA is TGTGCCAGCAGCACCCAAAAACAGGTCCCGGGTCAGCCCCAGCATTTT. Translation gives CASSTQKQVPGQPQHF.

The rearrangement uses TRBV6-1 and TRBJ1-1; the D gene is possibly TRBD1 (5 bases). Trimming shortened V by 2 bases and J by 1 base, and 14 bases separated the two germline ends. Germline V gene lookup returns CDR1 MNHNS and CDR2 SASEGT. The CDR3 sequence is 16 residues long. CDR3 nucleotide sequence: TGTGCCAGCAGTGAATTGCCCAGGGTTCGGAACACTGAAGCTTTCTTT. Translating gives CASSELPRVRNTEAFF.

CDR3 amino acids: CASSESGQGSNEKLFF. The CDR3 nucleotides are TGTGCCAGCAGTGAATCGGGACAGGGGTCTAATGAAAAACTGTTTTTT. The genes are TRBV28 and TRBJ1-4, with 10 bases matching TRBD1. This CDR3 spans 16 amino acids. Trimming removed 5 bases from V and 3 bases from J; junction bases left unmatched: 6. Germline CDR1 and CDR2: MDHEN and SYDVKM.

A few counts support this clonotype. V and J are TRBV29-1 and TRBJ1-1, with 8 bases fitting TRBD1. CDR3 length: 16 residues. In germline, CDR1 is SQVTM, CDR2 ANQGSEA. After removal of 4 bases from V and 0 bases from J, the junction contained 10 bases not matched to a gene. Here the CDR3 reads CSVGGSDRGMNTEAFF. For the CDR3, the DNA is TGCAGCGTTGGGGGGAGCGACAGGGGAATGAACACTGAAGCTTTCTTT.

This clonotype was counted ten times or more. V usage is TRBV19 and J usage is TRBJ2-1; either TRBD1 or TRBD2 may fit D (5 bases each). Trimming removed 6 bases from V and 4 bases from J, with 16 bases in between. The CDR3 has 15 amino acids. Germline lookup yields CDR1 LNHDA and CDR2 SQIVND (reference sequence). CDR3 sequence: CASRDPGRRYNEQFF. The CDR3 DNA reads TGTGCCAGTAGGGATCCGGGACGAAGATACAATGAGCAGTTCTTC.

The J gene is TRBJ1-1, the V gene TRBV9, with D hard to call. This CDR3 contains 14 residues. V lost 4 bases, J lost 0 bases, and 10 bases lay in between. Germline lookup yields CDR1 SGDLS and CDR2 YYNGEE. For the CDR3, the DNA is TGTGCCAGCAGCCCCTCCCGGATGAACACTGAAGCTTTCTTT. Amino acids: CASSPSRMNTEAFF. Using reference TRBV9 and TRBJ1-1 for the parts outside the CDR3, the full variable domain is DSGVTQTPKHLITATGQRVTLRCSPRSGDLSVYWYQQSLDQGLQFLIQYYNGEERAKGNILERFSAQQFPDLHSELNLSSLELGDSALYFCASSPSRMNTEAFFGQGTRLTVV.

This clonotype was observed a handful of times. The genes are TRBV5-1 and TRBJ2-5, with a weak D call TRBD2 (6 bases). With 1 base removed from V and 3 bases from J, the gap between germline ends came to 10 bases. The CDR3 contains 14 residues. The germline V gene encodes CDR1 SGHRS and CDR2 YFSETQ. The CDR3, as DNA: TGCGCCAGCAGCTTGTCACTAGCAGAAGAGACCCAGTACTTC. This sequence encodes CASSLSLAEETQYF.

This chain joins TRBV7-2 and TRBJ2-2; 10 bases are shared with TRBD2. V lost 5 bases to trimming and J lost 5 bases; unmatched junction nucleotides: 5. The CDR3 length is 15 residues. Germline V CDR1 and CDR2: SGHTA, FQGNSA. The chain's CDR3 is CASSPLAGVTGELFF. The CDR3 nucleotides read TGTGCCAGCAGCCCCCTAGCGGGAGTAACCGGGGAGCTGTTTTTT.

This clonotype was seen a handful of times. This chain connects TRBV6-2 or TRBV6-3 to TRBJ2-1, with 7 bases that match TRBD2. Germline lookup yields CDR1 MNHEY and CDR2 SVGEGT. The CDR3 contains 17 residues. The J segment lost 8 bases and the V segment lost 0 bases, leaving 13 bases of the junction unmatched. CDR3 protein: CASSYSPLGGSRDEQFF. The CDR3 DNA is TGTGCCAGCAGTTACTCGCCACTGGGCGGGAGTAGGGATGAGCAGTTCTTC.

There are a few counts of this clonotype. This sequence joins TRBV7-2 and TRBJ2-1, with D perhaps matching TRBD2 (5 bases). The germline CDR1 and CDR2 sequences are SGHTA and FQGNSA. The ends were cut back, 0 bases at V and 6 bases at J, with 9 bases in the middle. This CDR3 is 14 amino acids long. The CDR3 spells CASSLARVVNEQFF. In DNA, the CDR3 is TGTGCCAGCAGCTTAGCGAGGGTCGTCAATGAGCAGTTCTTC. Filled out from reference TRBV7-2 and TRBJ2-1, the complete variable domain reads GAGVSQSPSNKVTEKGKDVELRCDPISGHTALYWYRQSLGQGLEFLIYFQGNSAPDKSGLPSDRFSAERTGGSVSTLTIQRTQQEDSAVYLCASSLARVVNEQFFGPGTRLTVL.

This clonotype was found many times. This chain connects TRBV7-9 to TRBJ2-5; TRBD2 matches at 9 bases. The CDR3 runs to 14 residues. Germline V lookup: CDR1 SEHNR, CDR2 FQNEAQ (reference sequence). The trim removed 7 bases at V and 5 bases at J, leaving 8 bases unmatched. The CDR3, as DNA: TGTGCCAGCACCACCGTAGCGGGAGTGGAGACCCAGTACTTC. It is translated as CASTTVAGVETQYF.

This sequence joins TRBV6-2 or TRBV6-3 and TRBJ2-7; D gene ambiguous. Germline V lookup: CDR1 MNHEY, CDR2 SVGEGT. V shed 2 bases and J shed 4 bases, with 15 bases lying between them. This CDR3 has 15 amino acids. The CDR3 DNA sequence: TGTGCCAGCAGTTACAGCCCGGGTCATGGGTACGAGCAGTACTTC. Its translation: CASSYSPGHGYEQYF.

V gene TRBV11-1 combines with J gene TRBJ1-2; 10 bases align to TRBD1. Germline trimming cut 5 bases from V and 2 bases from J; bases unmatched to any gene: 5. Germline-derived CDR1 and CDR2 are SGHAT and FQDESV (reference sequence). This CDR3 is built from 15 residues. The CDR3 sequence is CASSHKGQGNYGYTF. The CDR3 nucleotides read TGTGCCAGCAGCCATAAGGGACAGGGGAACTATGGCTACACCTTC. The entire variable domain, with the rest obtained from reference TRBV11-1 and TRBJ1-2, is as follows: EAEVAQSPRYKITEKSQAVAFWCDPISGHATLYWYRQILGQGPELLVQFQDESVVDDSQLPKDRFSAERLKGVDSTLKIQPAELGDSAMYLCASSHKGQGNYGYTFGSGTRLTVV.

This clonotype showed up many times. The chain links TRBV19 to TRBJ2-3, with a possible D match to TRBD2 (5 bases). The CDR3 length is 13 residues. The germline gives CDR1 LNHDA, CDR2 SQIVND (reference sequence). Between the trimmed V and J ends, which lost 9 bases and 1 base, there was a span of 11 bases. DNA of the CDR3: TGTGCCAGCTCAGAGAGGGGCACAGATACGCAGTATTTT. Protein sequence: CASSERGTDTQYF. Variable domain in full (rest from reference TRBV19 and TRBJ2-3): DGGITQSPKYLFRKEGQNVTLSCEQNLNHDAMYWYRQDPGQGLRLIYYSQIVNDFQKGDIAEGYSVSREKKESFPLTVTSAQKNPTAFYLCASSERGTDTQYFGPGTRLTVL.